This TCR beta chain was identified during a study of CD8 T cells in Susac syndrome. An input of roughly 0.5 to 1 ug of RNA was subjected to reverse transcription using random hexamers. TCRdb independently ran MiXCR on the immunoSEQ multiplex PCR reads; one entry per CDR3 protein. The sample contains some 130,000 distinct CDR3 sequences, around 94% of which appear only once. The ends were cut back, 3 bases at V and 1 base at J, with 12 bases in the middle. CDR1 LNHDA and CDR2 SQIVND come from the germline V gene (reference sequence). This CDR3 has 15 amino acids. The V and J genes are TRBV19 and TRBJ1-1, with D tentatively TRBD1 (6 bases). The clonotype comes from a human donor with multiple sclerosis. The sequencing sample was made of CD4+ T cells from PBMCs. CDR3 protein: CASSIPGTPNTEAFF. The CDR3 DNA is TGTGCCAGTAGTATCCCGGGGACACCGAACACTGAAGCTTTCTTT.